This T cell receptor (beta chain) was recovered during a study of blood T cell repertoires in COVID-19. As for the study in general: The United States, Italy and Spain provided the acute and convalescent COVID-19 samples. Nucleic acid was either cDNA or gDNA, and it came from T cells, B-cell-depleted T cells, or PBMCs.

J gave up 2 bases and V 0 bases, and 3 bases lay outside the gene matches. Germline CDR1 is SGDLS and CDR2 is YYNGEE. The CDR3 has 15 amino acids. Authors' methods: Researchers report that nucleated cell counts were estimated from reference gene primer amplification. Assay used: immunoSEQ multiplex PCR; TCRdb lists only in-frame clones, some missing. That table is the source of V, J and clone size, and D and trimming were worked out from the DNA. The data hold about 72,000 clones, with 86% observed a single time. The source is a man between 65 and 80 years old with active or convalescent COVID-19. The chain carries TRBV9 and TRBJ2-5; 8 bases agree with TRBD1. The sample was peripheral blood. CDR3 nucleotide sequence: TGTGCCAGCAGCGTAGGACAGGGGATACAAGAGACCCAGTACTTC. Protein product: CASSVGQGIQETQYF.